This entry lists 25 T cell receptor beta chains sequenced from one sample in a study of human T cells and chemical hapten exposure. TCRdb itself ran the RACE reads through MiXCR, one entry per CDR3 protein. The repertoire has about 130,000 distinct CDR3 sequences, roughly 9.5% of them found once; the top ten carry approximately 1.6%. The time point here: healthy volunteer bleed at 2 weeks. Total RNA came from unfractionated whole blood. Material for sequencing was whole blood. These receptors originate from a male donor in good health. Some clones in this sample may be carry-over from other donors' samples.

This clonotype was picked up a small number of times. J is TRBJ2-1 and V is TRBV5-1; D is perhaps TRBD1 or TRBD2 (5 bases each). This CDR3 is 14 amino acids long. Trimming shortened V by 0 bases and J by 8 bases, and 12 bases separated the two germline ends. Germline assignment: CDR1 SGHRS and CDR2 YFSETQ. CDR3 in amino acids: CASSLERGGYEQFF. The CDR3 bases are TGCGCCAGCAGCTTGGAAAGGGGCGGGTATGAGCAGTTCTTC.

In this sample, this clonotype turned up many times. The chain links TRBV4-1 to TRBJ2-1, with 9 bases identical to TRBD2. Germline V gene data show CDR1 as MGHRA and CDR2 as YSYEKL. The V gene end was trimmed by 4 bases and the J gene end by 0 bases; junction bases not matched to a gene: 4. There are 16 residues in the CDR3. The CDR3 DNA is TGCGCCAGCAGCCTACTTAGCGGGAGCTCCTACAATGAGCAGTTCTTC. The encoded protein is CASSLLSGSSYNEQFF.

The rearrangement uses TRBV6-6 and TRBJ1-2, with unresolved D. The CDR3 is 17 residues long. CDR1 and CDR2 from the germline V gene are MNHNY and SVGAGI (reference sequence). The V end lost 6 bases, the J end lost 2 bases, and 22 bases lay between the germline ends. CDR3 protein: CASSPDFSWTGNYGYTF. The CDR3 DNA follows: TGTGCCAGCAGCCCGGATTTTTCGTGGACGGGAAACTATGGCTACACCTTC.

This clonotype was picked up a small number of times. The chain couples TRBV10-3 to TRBJ1-4; D unresolved. V lost 3 bases to trimming and J lost 0 bases, with 2 bases between them. The CDR3 is made up of 13 amino acids. Germline-derived CDR1 and CDR2 are ENHRY and SYGVKD. CDR3 amino acids: CAISEPTNEKLFF. The CDR3, as DNA: TGTGCCATCAGTGAACCAACTAATGAAAAACTGTTTTTT.

V and J are TRBV19 and TRBJ2-6, with 7 bases matching TRBD1. V was pared by 4 bases and J by 2 bases, with 2 bases of the junction left unmatched. The CDR3 is 15 amino acids. Germline V lookup: CDR1 LNHDA, CDR2 SQIVND (reference sequence). CDR3 in DNA: TGTGCCAGTAGTAGAGACAGGGCTGGGGCCAACGTCCTGACTTTC. Amino acid sequence: CASSRDRAGANVLTF.

Only a few counts were recorded for this clonotype. This sequence joins TRBV6-5 and TRBJ1-5, with D uncertain. CDR3 size: 13 residues. Trimming removed 6 bases from V and 0 bases from J, with 6 bases in between. The V gene's germline CDR1 is MNHEY and CDR2 SVGAGI. CDR3 in DNA: TGTGCCAGCAGGGGAGATAGCAATCAGCCCCAGCATTTT. Protein: CASRGDSNQPQHF.

The chain couples TRBV5-1 to TRBJ2-7, with TRBD1 as a possible D gene (6 bases). There are 13 residues in the CDR3. CDR1 is SGHRS and CDR2 is YFSETQ in the germline V gene. V lost 4 bases and J 6 bases, leaving 14 bases between the germline ends. The CDR3 loop is CASSLGGQREQYF. CDR3 DNA sequence: TGCGCCAGCAGCCTGGGCGGACAGCGCGAGCAGTACTTC.

V gene TRBV20-1 combines with J gene TRBJ2-7, with 9 bases aligning to TRBD1. Germline V gene sequence: CDR1 DFQATT, CDR2 SNEGSKA (reference sequence). Trimming took 6 bases from V and 6 from J; bases not matched to a gene: 12. This CDR3 contains 14 residues. The CDR3 sequence is CSALPGQGLGEQYF. In DNA, the CDR3 is TGCAGTGCCCTGCCCGGACAGGGGTTAGGCGAGCAGTACTTC.

The CDR3 DNA reads as TGTGCCAGCAGCCCTCGACGGTATAATTCACCCCTCCACTTT. Translated, it gives CASSPRRYNSPLHF. V usage is TRBV9 and J usage is TRBJ1-6; no firm D call. CDR3 length: 14 amino acids. Germline V gene lookup returns CDR1 SGDLS and CDR2 YYNGEE. The ends were cut back, 4 bases at V and 4 bases at J, with 9 bases in the middle.

This clonotype was seen ten or more times. The V gene is TRBV3-1, the J gene TRBJ2-1, with D maybe TRBD2 (5 bases). The germline V gene has CDR1 LGHDT and CDR2 YNNKEL (reference sequence). CDR3 length: 14 amino acids. V lost 0 bases to trimming and J lost 6 bases, with 9 bases between them. The CDR3 nucleotides read TGTGCCAGCAGCCAAGATAGTGGGAGCAATGAGCAGTTCTTC. This sequence encodes CASSQDSGSNEQFF.

This clonotype was seen more than once but under ten times. The chain uses TRBV7-9 and TRBJ2-5; D gene uncertain. V gave up 0 bases and J gave up 2 bases, with 10 bases separating them. Germline CDR1 is SEHNR and CDR2 is FQNEAQ (reference sequence). This CDR3 comprises 15 residues. CDR3 sequence: CASSLAGPFQETQYF. The DNA for the CDR3 is TGTGCCAGCAGCTTAGCGGGCCCCTTTCAAGAGACCCAGTACTTC. The full variable domain, rest sourced from reference TRBV7-9 and TRBJ2-5, is DTGVSQNPRHKITKRGQNVTFRCDPISEHNRLYWYRQTLGQGPEFLTYFQNEAQLEKSRLLSDRFSAERPKGSFSTLEIQRTEQGDSAMYLCASSLAGPFQETQYFGPGTRLLVL.

The V gene is TRBV29-1, the J gene TRBJ1-4, with D unresolved. The CDR3 is 15 residues long. Germline assignment: CDR1 SQVTM and CDR2 ANQGSEA. Trimming removed 5 bases at V and 7 bases at J, with 20 bases between. The CDR3 region is CSVHSSGSVSEKLFF. The CDR3, as DNA: TGCAGCGTTCACTCCTCAGGATCGGTTAGTGAAAAACTGTTTTTT.

The table lists this clonotype with a few counts. The chain recombines TRBV5-4 with TRBJ2-1, with TRBD2 matching 8 bases. The junction had 13 bases not matched to a gene; V was cut back by 3 bases and J by 8 bases. The CDR3 covers 16 residues. The germline CDR1 and CDR2 sequences are SGHNT and YYREEE (reference sequence). CDR3 protein: CASSSPGLVYSYEQFF. CDR3 DNA sequence: TGTGCCAGCAGCTCGCCGGGACTAGTATATTCCTATGAGCAGTTCTTC.

This clonotype has at least ten counts. The J gene is TRBJ2-7, the V gene TRBV7-9, with D uncertain. Germline V gene lookup returns CDR1 SEHNR and CDR2 FQNEAQ (reference sequence). The CDR3 totals 11 residues. Trimming shortened V by 5 bases and J by 2 bases, and 4 bases separated the two germline ends. The CDR3 region is CASSLTYEQYF. The CDR3, as DNA: TGTGCCAGCAGCCTGACCTACGAGCAGTACTTC.

This clonotype was seen a few times. This chain connects TRBV28 to TRBJ1-4, with D possibly being TRBD1 (5 bases). In germline, CDR1 is MDHEN, CDR2 SYDVKM. The V end lost 1 base, the J end lost 8 bases, and 11 bases lay between the germline ends. CDR3 length: 14 amino acids. The CDR3 DNA follows: TGTGCCAGCAGTTTATATAGGGGTGGCGAAAAACTGTTTTTT. This codes for CASSLYRGGEKLFF.

The J gene is TRBJ2-7, the V gene TRBV10-3, with 8 nucleotides matching TRBD1. There are 15 residues in the CDR3. Germline CDR1 and CDR2: ENHRY and SYGVKD. The V gene end was trimmed by 2 bases and the J gene end by 5 bases; junction bases not matched to a gene: 8. The DNA of the CDR3 is TGTGCCATCAGTGAGAGGGGCAGGGGGCCTGACGAGCAGTACTTC. Translation: CAISERGRGPDEQYF.

V usage is TRBV9 and J usage is TRBJ2-7; D remains unclear. Trimming left V 0 bases short and J 2 bases short, with 15 bases between. The CDR3 has 16 amino acids. Looked up from germline, CDR1 is SGDLS and CDR2 is YYNGEE. The CDR3 loop reads CASSVEMGLGAYEQYF. The CDR3 region has the DNA TGTGCCAGCAGCGTAGAGATGGGCCTCGGAGCCTACGAGCAGTACTTC.

The chain employs TRBV5-5 and TRBJ1-5; perhaps TRBD1 as D (6 bases). CDR3 length equals 14 residues. The V gene's germline CDR1 is SGHKS and CDR2 YYEKEE (reference sequence). Trimming stripped 3 bases from V and 5 bases from J, with 12 bases between. CDR3 nucleotides: TGTGCCAGCAGCTCCCAGGGGTCCGATCAGCCCCAGCATTTT. Translated: CASSSQGSDQPQHF.

The chain couples TRBV11-1 to TRBJ2-2; maybe TRBD1 (6 bases). In germline, CDR1 is SGHAT, CDR2 FQDESV (reference sequence). The ends were cut back, 5 bases at V and 2 bases at J, with 21 bases in the middle. The CDR3 totals 18 residues. DNA for the CDR3: TGTGCCAGCAGCGTGAGGGACACCGGTACTAGTAACACCGGGGAGCTGTTTTTT. Its translation: CASSVRDTGTSNTGELFF.

This clonotype was recorded many times. The chain is built from TRBV12-3 or TRBV12-4 and TRBJ2-7, with D possibly TRBD2 on 5 matching bases. V shed 5 bases and J shed 4 bases, with 15 bases lying between them. CDR3 length equals 14 residues. The CDR3 nucleotides read TGTGCCAGCAGTCGAGGGTATCCCAGGTACGAGCAGTACTTC. Its translation: CASSRGYPRYEQYF.

The rearrangement uses TRBV5-4 and TRBJ2-5; the match to TRBD1 covers 11 bases. With V trimmed by 4 bases and J by 3 bases, 5 bases remained unmatched. Germline-derived CDR1 and CDR2 are SGHNT and YYREEE (reference sequence). This CDR3 has 15 amino acids. In nucleotides, the CDR3 is TGTGCCAGCAGCGCTCCGGGACAGGGGGAAGAGACCCAGTACTTC. Translating gives CASSAPGQGEETQYF.

The J gene is TRBJ2-7, the V gene TRBV6-2 or TRBV6-3, with D perhaps matching TRBD1 (5 bases). V dropped 5 bases and J dropped 2 bases, with 16 bases sitting between them. Germline V gene sequence: CDR1 MNHEY, CDR2 SVGEGT. CDR3 length equals 15 residues. The CDR3 DNA is TGTGCCAGCAGTCTTCGACAGTCCCTTCCCTACGAGCAGTACTTC. Encoded protein: CASSLRQSLPYEQYF.

This clonotype was counted ten times or more. The chain uses TRBV4-2 and TRBJ2-2; 9 bases are shared with TRBD2. Germline V lookup: CDR1 LGHNA, CDR2 YNFKEQ. V dropped 0 bases and J dropped 3; count of bases not matched to a gene: 5. The CDR3 covers 17 residues. CDR3 DNA: TGTGCCAGCAGCCAAGAAGGTAGCGGGGGATACACCGGGGAGCTGTTTTTT. Amino acid sequence: CASSQEGSGGYTGELFF.

There are many counts of this clonotype. V and J are TRBV15 and TRBJ2-3; weak D call: TRBD1 (6 bases). This CDR3 contains 14 residues. Per germline, CDR1 LNHNV and CDR2 YYDKDF (reference sequence). Between the trimmed V and J ends, which lost 0 bases and 5 bases, there was a span of 9 bases. CDR3 residues: CATSRDRGRDTQYF. CDR3 DNA sequence: TGTGCCACCAGCAGAGACAGGGGACGAGATACGCAGTATTTT.

This clonotype was detected ten times or more. The gene calls are TRBV29-1 and TRBJ2-7; D is ambiguous. Trimming removed 2 bases at V and 3 bases at J, with 8 bases between. The CDR3 is 12 amino acids. Germline CDR1 SQVTM, CDR2 ANQGSEA. The CDR3 nucleotides are TGCAGCGTTGAATCAAGGGACTACGAGCAGTACTTC. Its protein is CSVESRDYEQYF.